This T cell receptor (beta chain) was profiled in a study of control samples from healthy donors and cancer patients. Sequenced by immunoSEQ multiplex PCR; TCRdb stores in-frame clones only, minus some. Here the sample spans around 80,000 clones, 70% to 90% being singletons. Germline assignment: CDR1 SNHLY and CDR2 FYNNEI. Trimming shortened V by 7 bases and J by 1 base, and 25 bases separated the two germline ends. The CDR3 has 18 residues. The receptor was isolated from a woman aged 45-60 years in good health. The chain uses TRBV2 and TRBJ1-1; weak D call: TRBD1 (5 bases). Sequenced material: blood. CDR3 DNA sequence: TGTGCCAGCATTAGGGACCTGGTGCTTCGGCTTTCGAACACTGAAGCTTTCTTT. Its protein product is CASIRDLVLRLSNTEAFF.